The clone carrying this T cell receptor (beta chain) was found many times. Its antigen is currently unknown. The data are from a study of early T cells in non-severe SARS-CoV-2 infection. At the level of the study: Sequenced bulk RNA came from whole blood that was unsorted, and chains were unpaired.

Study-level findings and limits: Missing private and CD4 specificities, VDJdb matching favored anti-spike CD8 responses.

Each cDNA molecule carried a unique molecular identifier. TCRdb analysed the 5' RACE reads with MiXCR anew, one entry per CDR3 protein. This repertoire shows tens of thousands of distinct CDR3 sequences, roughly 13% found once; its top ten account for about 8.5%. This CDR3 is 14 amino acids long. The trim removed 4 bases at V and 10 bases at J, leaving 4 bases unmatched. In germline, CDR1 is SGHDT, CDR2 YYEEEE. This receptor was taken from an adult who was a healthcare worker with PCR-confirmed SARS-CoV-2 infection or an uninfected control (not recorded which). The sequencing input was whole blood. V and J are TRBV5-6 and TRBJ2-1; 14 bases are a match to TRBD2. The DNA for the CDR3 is TGTGCCAGCAGCCCGGGACTAGCGGGAGAAGAGCAGTTCTTC. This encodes CASSPGLAGEEQFF.